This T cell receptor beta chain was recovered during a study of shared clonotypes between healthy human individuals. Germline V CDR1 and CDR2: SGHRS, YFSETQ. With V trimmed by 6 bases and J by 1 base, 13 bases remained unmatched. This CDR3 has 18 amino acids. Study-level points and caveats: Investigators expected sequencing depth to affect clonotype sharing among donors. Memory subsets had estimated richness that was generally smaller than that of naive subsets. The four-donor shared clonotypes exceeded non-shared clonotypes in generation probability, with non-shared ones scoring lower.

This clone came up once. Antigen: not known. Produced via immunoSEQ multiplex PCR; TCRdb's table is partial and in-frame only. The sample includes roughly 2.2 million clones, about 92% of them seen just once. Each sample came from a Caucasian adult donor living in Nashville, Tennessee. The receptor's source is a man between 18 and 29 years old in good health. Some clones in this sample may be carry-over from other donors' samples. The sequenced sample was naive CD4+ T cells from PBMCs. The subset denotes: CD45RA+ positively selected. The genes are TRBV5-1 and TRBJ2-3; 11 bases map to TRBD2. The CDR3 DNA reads TGCGCCAGCAAAGACACTAGCGGGAGTAAGTCGGGCACAGATACGCAGTATTTT. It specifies CASKDTSGSKSGTDTQYF. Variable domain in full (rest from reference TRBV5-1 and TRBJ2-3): KAGVTQTPRYLIKTRGQQVTLSCSPISGHRSVSWYQQTPGQGLQFLFEYFSETQRNKGNFPGRFSGRQFSNSRSEMNVSTLELGDSALYLCASKDTSGSKSGTDTQYFGPGTRLTVL.